The present TCR beta chain was sequenced within a study of human T cells and chemical hapten exposure. Study as a whole: The study enrolled mostly female patients with alopecia areata, totalis or universalis.

Study-wide results and limits: There was a positive correlation between PT1 expanded TCR counts and patch test score.

This CDR3 has 14 residues. Germline assignment: CDR1 MNHEY and CDR2 SVGEGT. The trim removed 8 bases at V and 4 bases at J, leaving 7 bases unmatched. TCRdb analysed the RACE reads with MiXCR anew, one entry per CDR3 protein. The sample shows a few hundred thousand distinct CDR3 sequences, under 6.5% of them seen only once. Sample time point: patch test 2, 6 weeks after DPC sensitization. Treatment described: therapeutic diphenylcyclopropenone sensitization with weekly scalp DPC. This clonotype was picked up a small number of times. Its cognate antigen is unknown. Sequencing was performed on whole blood, taken in connection with sensitization to the hapten diphenylcyclopropenone (DPC). This sequence joins TRBV6-2 or TRBV6-3 and TRBJ1-1, with 10 positions matching TRBD1. The sequence derives from a young woman with alopecia areata. Some clones in this sample may be carry-over from other donors' samples. The CDR3 nucleotides are TGTGCCAGCCTCCGGGACAGGGGAAGCACTGAAGCTTTCTTT. Residues: CASLRDRGSTEAFF.